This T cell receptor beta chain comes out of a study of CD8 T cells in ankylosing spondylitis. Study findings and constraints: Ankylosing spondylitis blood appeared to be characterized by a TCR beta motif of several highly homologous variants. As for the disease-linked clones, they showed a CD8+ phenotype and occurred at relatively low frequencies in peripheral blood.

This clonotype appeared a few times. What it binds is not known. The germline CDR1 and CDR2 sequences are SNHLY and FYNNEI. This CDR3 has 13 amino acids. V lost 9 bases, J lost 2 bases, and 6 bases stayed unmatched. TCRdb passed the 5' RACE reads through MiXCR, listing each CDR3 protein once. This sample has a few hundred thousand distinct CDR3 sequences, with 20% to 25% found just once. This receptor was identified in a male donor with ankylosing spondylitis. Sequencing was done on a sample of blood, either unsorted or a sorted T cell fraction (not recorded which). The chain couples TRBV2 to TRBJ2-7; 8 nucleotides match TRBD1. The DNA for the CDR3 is TGTGCCAGTGAACCGGGACAGGCCTACGAGCAGTACTTC. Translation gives CASEPGQAYEQYF.